This passage covers 4 T cell receptor beta chains from one sample sequenced in a study of blood T cell repertoires in COVID-19. Profiled with immunoSEQ multiplex PCR; TCRdb holds only in-frame clones, not every one. The data show under 350,000 clones, 65% to 90% seen once. The sample consisted of PBMCs or T cells enriched from blood (not recorded which). Receptors were obtained from a man aged 30 to 39 who had recovered from COVID-19.

The chain has TRBV28 and TRBJ1-2, with TRBD1 as a possible D gene (5 bases). The V gene's germline CDR1 is MDHEN and CDR2 SYDVKM. The CDR3 spans 15 residues. V was pared by 7 bases and J by 5 bases, with 20 bases between. Here the CDR3 reads CASIYGEGGGYGYTF. The CDR3 DNA follows: TGTGCCAGCATCTACGGAGAGGGCGGGGGTTATGGCTACACCTTC.

The chain is built from TRBV5-1 and TRBJ1-5; 10 bases map to TRBD1. Looked up from germline, CDR1 is SGHRS and CDR2 is YFSETQ. The CDR3 runs 14 residues. J lost 7 bases, V lost 0 bases, and 1 base had no gene match. The CDR3 region is CASSLGTGGQPQHF. CDR3 coding DNA: TGCGCCAGCAGCTTGGGGACAGGGGGACAGCCCCAGCATTTT. Full variable domain (outside the CDR3, taken from reference TRBV5-1 and TRBJ1-5): KAGVTQTPRYLIKTRGQQVTLSCSPISGHRSVSWYQQTPGQGLQFLFEYFSETQRNKGNFPGRFSGRQFSNSRSEMNVSTLELGDSALYLCASSLGTGGQPQHFGDGTRLSIL.

At least ten counts were recorded for this clone. The chain recombines TRBV6-1 with TRBJ2-1, with 7 bases matching TRBD2. Germline CDR1 MNHNS, CDR2 SASEGT. V trimming: 4 bases; J trimming: 4 bases; junction bases outside the gene matches: 10. The CDR3 is 16 residues long. CDR3 region: CASSASTSSPYNEQFF. The CDR3, as DNA: TGTGCCAGCAGTGCTTCGACTAGCTCTCCTTACAATGAGCAGTTCTTC.

The chain uses TRBV12-3 or TRBV12-4 and TRBJ1-2, with D perhaps matching TRBD1 (5 bases). The length of the CDR3 is 13 residues. V was shortened by 9 bases and J by 4 bases, with 15 bases between the two germline ends. The CDR3 DNA follows: TGTGCCAGTCGACCCAGGGAGGCCTATGGCTACACCTTC. This codes for CASRPREAYGYTF.